These 25 T cell receptor beta chains were sequenced from one sample in a study of cytomegalovirus exposure and HLA in healthy donors. Repertoires were generated with immunoSEQ multiplex PCR, while TCRdb's copy carries only in-frame clones and drops some. The table has more than 80,000 clones, about 96% seen once. Sequencing input: PBMCs. All receptors come from a woman between 18 and 29 years old in good health and CMV-seronegative.

This clone was seen once. The chain is built from TRBV29-1 and TRBJ2-2, with no clear D. V was shortened by 4 bases and J by 6 bases, with 12 bases between the two germline ends. Germline assignment: CDR1 SQVTM and CDR2 ANQGSEA. The CDR3 has 13 residues. DNA of the CDR3: TGCAGCGTTGTCATACAGTACCCCGGGGAGCTGTTTTTT. It specifies CSVVIQYPGELFF.

This sequence joins TRBV19 and TRBJ2-7; 8 nucleotides align to TRBD2. The V gene's germline CDR1 is LNHDA and CDR2 SQIVND (reference sequence). The V gene end was trimmed by 6 bases and the J gene end by 1 base; junction bases not matched to a gene: 11. This CDR3 comprises 16 residues. The CDR3 DNA is TGTGCCAGTAGCCGACTCCAGCGGGAGAGTTCCTACGAGCAGTACTTC. Translated: CASSRLQRESSYEQYF.

The chain carries TRBV27 and TRBJ1-2, with a weak D call TRBD1 (6 bases). CDR1 MNHEY and CDR2 SMNVEV come from the germline V gene (reference sequence). CDR3 length equals 15 residues. V lost 3 bases and J 2 bases, leaving 13 bases between the germline ends. The CDR3 DNA follows: TGTGCCAGCAGTTTTGGCTCCACAGGGAACTATGGCTACACCTTC. Amino acids: CASSFGSTGNYGYTF.

This rearrangement joins TRBV28 to TRBJ1-2; 7 nucleotides line up with TRBD1. CDR1 and CDR2 from the germline V gene are MDHEN and SYDVKM. With V trimmed by 7 bases and J by 2 bases, 4 bases remained unmatched. The CDR3 covers 13 residues. DNA of the CDR3: TGTGCCAGCACCCCGACAGGGAACTATGGCTACACCTTC. Protein product: CASTPTGNYGYTF.

V usage is TRBV6-4 and J usage is TRBJ2-5, with D perhaps matching TRBD1 (5 bases). The CDR3 totals 15 residues. CDR1 is MRHNA and CDR2 is SNTAGT in the germline V gene. Trimming removed 6 bases at V and 1 base at J, with 15 bases between. CDR3 nucleotides: TGTGCCAGCAGAGAATTCGGACATGTCCAAGAGACCCAGTACTTC. Amino acids: CASREFGHVQETQYF.

J is TRBJ2-5 and V is TRBV4-1; 10 positions agree with TRBD2. The last part of the DNA fits TRBJ2-7 better; the J call may be wrong. This CDR3 has 16 amino acids. The germline gives CDR1 MGHRA, CDR2 YSYEKL. CDR3 residues: CASSQPTSGTYYEQYF. DNA of the CDR3: TGCGCCAGCAGCCAACCCACTAGCGGGACCTACTACGAGCAGTACTTC.

The V and J genes are TRBV6-1 and TRBJ2-1; 7 bases are a match to TRBD1. Germline V CDR1 and CDR2: MNHNS, SASEGT. This CDR3 is 17 amino acids long. V lost 4 bases, J lost 5 bases, and 14 bases stayed unmatched. The CDR3: CASSVTSRGLTHNEQFF. The CDR3 nucleotides are TGTGCCAGCAGTGTCACGAGTAGGGGGCTAACGCACAATGAGCAGTTCTTC.

The rearrangement uses TRBV10-1 and TRBJ2-7, with 9 bases aligning to TRBD1. The CDR3 has 14 residues. CDR1 and CDR2 (germline): WNHNN, SYGVQD (reference sequence). The junction had 5 bases not matched to a gene; V was cut back by 6 bases and J by 2 bases. CDR3 region: CASRSGQGPYEQYF. CDR3 bases: TGCGCCAGCAGATCGGGACAGGGACCCTACGAGCAGTACTTC.

This chain connects TRBV5-1 to TRBJ1-1, with 7 bases that match TRBD1. Per the germline V gene, CDR1 is SGHRS and CDR2 is YFSETQ. The CDR3 sequence is 13 residues long. V lost 4 bases and J lost 8; bases outside the gene matches: 8. CDR3 residues: CASSIRDSGEAFF. The CDR3 DNA reads as TGCGCCAGCAGCATCCGGGACAGCGGGGAAGCTTTCTTT.

The V and J genes are TRBV9 and TRBJ1-4, with TRBD1 matching over 11 bases. Unmatched junction bases numbered 4, after V lost 4 bases and J lost 5 bases. In germline, CDR1 is SGDLS, CDR2 YYNGEE. The CDR3 consists of 15 residues. As DNA, the CDR3 is TGTGCCAGCAGCACTCGGGACAGGGGGAATGAAAAACTGTTTTTT. Its protein product is CASSTRDRGNEKLFF.

The chain joins TRBV9 to TRBJ1-5, with 8 bases lining up with TRBD1. V dropped 2 bases and J dropped 7; count of bases not matched to a gene: 5. The length of the CDR3 is 14 residues. Germline V gives CDR1 SGDLS, CDR2 YYNGEE. DNA of the CDR3: TGTGCCAGCAGCGTTGGACAGGGATTCCAGCCCCAGCATTTT. It yields the protein CASSVGQGFQPQHF.

The chain has TRBV28 and TRBJ1-5, with D maybe TRBD1 (6 bases). CDR3 length: 16 amino acids. Germline lookup yields CDR1 MDHEN and CDR2 SYDVKM. Trimming pared 2 bases from V and 2 bases from J, leaving 13 bases between. CDR3 residues: CASSLIVNRGNQPQHF. The CDR3 coding sequence is TGTGCCAGCAGTTTAATTGTTAACAGGGGCAATCAGCCCCAGCATTTT.

The V call is TRBV13, the J call TRBJ1-2; 9 bases fit TRBD1. CDR1 and CDR2 from the germline V gene are PRHDT and FYEKMQ (reference sequence). This CDR3 spans 15 amino acids. Unmatched junction bases numbered 5, after V lost 3 bases and J lost 3 bases. CDR3 loop: CASSLGTGTHYGYTF. The CDR3 DNA reads TGTGCCAGCAGCTTGGGGACAGGGACTCACTATGGCTACACCTTC.

The CDR3 coding sequence is TGTGCCAGCAGCTTGGCCCGACTAGCGGGAGGCGAGCAGTACTTC. Protein product: CASSLARLAGGEQYF. This chain uses TRBV5-4 with TRBJ2-7; 13 bases line up with TRBD2. This CDR3 is built from 15 residues. V lost 0 bases to trimming and J lost 6 bases; unmatched junction nucleotides: 3. Germline V gene sequence: CDR1 SGHNT, CDR2 YYREEE (reference sequence).

V is TRBV14 and J is TRBJ1-4; 9 bases align to TRBD1. Germline V lookup: CDR1 SGHDN, CDR2 FVKESK. The trim removed 1 base at V and 8 bases at J, leaving 5 bases unmatched. CDR3 length: 15 amino acids. The CDR3 loop is CASSQVTGGLEKLFF. The CDR3 bases are TGTGCCAGCAGCCAAGTAACAGGGGGCTTAGAAAAACTGTTTTTT.

This chain connects TRBV10-3 to TRBJ1-1; D uncertain. This CDR3 is built from 15 residues. Between the trimmed V and J ends, which lost 10 bases and 7 bases, there was a span of 25 bases. Germline V lookup: CDR1 ENHRY, CDR2 SYGVKD. The CDR3 DNA follows: TGTGCCACCTCTCCGTGGGAGTTAGTTACCTTTGAAGCTTTCTTT. Protein: CATSPWELVTFEAFF.

This chain joins TRBV4-1 and TRBJ2-1; D ambiguous. V gave up 0 bases and J gave up 12 bases, with 6 bases separating them. The V gene's germline CDR1 is MGHRA and CDR2 YSYEKL. CDR3 length: 11 residues. CDR3 in DNA: TGCGCCAGCAGCCAAGATCGAGGGCAGTTCTTC. Residues: CASSQDRGQFF.

This chain uses TRBV7-8 with TRBJ1-1; D is unresolved. Per germline, CDR1 SGHVS and CDR2 FQNEAQ. This CDR3 contains 13 residues. Trimming shortened V by 6 bases and J by 4 bases, and 12 bases separated the two germline ends. For the CDR3, the DNA is TGTGCCAGCAGGCGGGTAATCGGCACTGAAGCTTTCTTT. This encodes CASRRVIGTEAFF. Full variable domain (rest looked up from reference TRBV7-8 and TRBJ1-1): GAGVSQSPRYKVAKRGQDVALRCDPISGHVSLFWYQQALGQGPEFLTYFQNEAQLDKSGLPSDRFFAERPEGSVSTLKIQRTQQEDSAVYLCASRRVIGTEAFFGQGTRLTVV.

This rearrangement joins TRBV6-5 to TRBJ2-7, with D perhaps TRBD2 (6 bases). This CDR3 spans 14 amino acids. The germline CDR1 and CDR2 sequences are MNHEY and SVGAGI. Trimming removed 4 bases at V and 4 bases at J, with 14 bases between. The CDR3 region is CASSSSGRSYEQYF. CDR3 in DNA: TGTGCCAGCAGTTCCTCGGGGAGGAGTTACGAGCAGTACTTC.

V gene TRBV5-1 combines with J gene TRBJ2-2; 8 bases line up with TRBD1. Germline CDR1 and CDR2: SGHRS and YFSETQ. The CDR3 is 14 amino acids. V was clipped by 10 bases and J by 5 bases; unmatched bases: 10. The CDR3 protein is CASQRQGSTGELFF. The CDR3 coding sequence is TGCGCCTCCCAGCGACAGGGGTCGACCGGGGAGCTGTTTTTT.

The chain links TRBV5-6 to TRBJ2-3, with D maybe TRBD1 (6 bases). Looked up from germline, CDR1 is SGHDT and CDR2 is YYEEEE. Deletions cut 2 bases from V and 4 bases from J, with 14 bases between. The CDR3 is 15 amino acids. CDR3 amino acids: CASSFRPGVPDTQYF. CDR3 sequence (DNA): TGTGCCAGCAGCTTTCGGCCAGGGGTCCCAGATACGCAGTATTTT. Filled out from reference TRBV5-6 and TRBJ2-3, the complete variable domain reads DAGVTQSPTHLIKTRGQQVTLRCSPKSGHDTVSWYQQALGQGPQFIFQYYEEEERQRGNFPDRFSGHQFPNYSSELNVNALLLGDSALYLCASSFRPGVPDTQYFGPGTRLTVL.

The chain links TRBV7-2 to TRBJ1-3; D is ambiguous. CDR1 is SGHTA and CDR2 is FQGNSA in the germline V gene. V was trimmed by 4 bases and J by 2 bases, leaving 15 bases between them. The CDR3 covers 16 residues. The CDR3 bases are TGTGCCAGCAGCTCTAGCTTAGGCCCCCCTGGAAACACCATATATTTT. Translating gives CASSSSLGPPGNTIYF. The full variable domain, completed using reference TRBV7-2 and TRBJ1-3, is GAGVSQSPSNKVTEKGKDVELRCDPISGHTALYWYRQSLGQGLEFLIYFQGNSAPDKSGLPSDRFSAERTGGSVSTLTIQRTQQEDSAVYLCASSSSLGPPGNTIYFGEGSWLTVV.

V and J are TRBV28 and TRBJ2-5, with 13 bases matching TRBD2. The J call may be incorrect, as the DNA end agrees better with TRBJ2-7. The CDR3 loop spans 14 amino acids. Germline V gene data show CDR1 as MDHEN and CDR2 as SYDVKM. CDR3 region: CASGTSGEAYEQYF. The CDR3 DNA reads TGTGCCTCCGGGACTAGCGGGGAGGCCTACGAGCAGTACTTC.

V gene TRBV19 combines with J gene TRBJ1-1, with 7 bases aligning to TRBD1. The germline V gene encodes CDR1 LNHDA and CDR2 SQIVND (reference sequence). The V segment lost 3 bases and the J segment 4 bases; nucleotides outside the gene matches: 8. The CDR3 totals 15 residues. This CDR3 is CASSIPLNRGTEAFF. As DNA, the CDR3 is TGTGCCAGTAGTATCCCCCTGAACAGGGGCACTGAAGCTTTCTTT. Based on the CDR3 plus reference TRBV19 and TRBJ1-1, the full variable domain is DGGITQSPKYLFRKEGQNVTLSCEQNLNHDAMYWYRQDPGQGLRLIYYSQIVNDFQKGDIAEGYSVSREKKESFPLTVTSAQKNPTAFYLCASSIPLNRGTEAFFGQGTRLTVV.

This sequence joins TRBV14 and TRBJ2-7, with D perhaps TRBD1 (6 bases). The CDR3 runs to 13 residues. Trimming cost V 2 bases and J 6 bases, with 11 bases left between them. Germline loops: CDR1 SGHDN, CDR2 FVKESK. The CDR3 DNA is TGTGCCAGCAGCCAAAAACAGGGACCCGAGCAGTACTTC. It yields the protein CASSQKQGPEQYF.